These T cell receptor beta chains were read from a single sample in a study of human T cells and chemical hapten exposure. TCRdb called the RACE reads again in MiXCR, with one record for every CDR3 protein. This sample has some 82,000 distinct CDR3 sequences, with about 10% found just once. The sample here was whole blood, taken in connection with sensitization to the hapten diphenylcyclopropenone (DPC). Source of these receptors: a woman aged 45-59 years with alopecia areata. Some clones in this sample may be carry-over from other donors' samples. Each CDR3 is given with its conserved first and last residue. D genes are given only for firm matches. Expanded clones get a size class; other rows say once, few or many, or leave the size out.

NA few TRBJ1-6 TRBV2 CASSGQSRASPLHF TGTGCCAGCAGTGGACAGAGTCGGGCTTCACCCCTCCACTTT
TRBD1 NA TRBJ1-5 TRBV6-5 CASSGDSYNQPQHF TGTGCCAGCAGTGGGGACAGTTATAATCAGCCCCAGCATTTT
TRBD2 many TRBJ2-1 TRBV6-6 CASSPRTSGGWAYNEQFF TGTGCCAGCAGTCCCCGGACTAGCGGGGGTTGGGCCTACAATGAGCAGTTCTTC
NA few TRBJ1-2 TRBV7-2 CASSQQGNYGYTF TGTGCCAGCAGCCAACAGGGAAACTATGGCTACACCTTC
TRBD2 NA TRBJ2-1 TRBV11-2 CAVLAGGPSGNEQFF TGTGCCGTTTTAGCGGGAGGGCCAAGTGGCAATGAGCAGTTCTTC
NA few TRBJ2-6 TRBV29-1 CSVDGQSGANVLTF TGCAGCGTTGATGGACAGAGTGGGGCCAACGTCCTGACTTTC
NA many TRBJ1-4 TRBV11-2 CASSIGVSEKLFF TGTGCCAGCAGCATAGGGGTTTCGGAAAAACTGTTTTTT
NA NA TRBJ2-7 TRBV6-6 CASSYGSASYEQYF TGTGCCAGCAGTTACGGATCAGCATCCTACGAGCAGTACTTC
NA many TRBJ2-5 TRBV11-2 CASSPPMKTQYF TGTGCCAGCAGCCCCCCCATGAAGACCCAGTACTTC
NA few TRBJ1-5 TRBV6-5 CASSSGQSSNQPQHF TGTGCCAGCAGCTCCGGACAGAGTAGCAATCAGCCCCAGCATTTT
NA few TRBJ2-2 TRBV7-3 CASSLISTGELFF TGTGCCAGCAGCTTAATTTCCACCGGGGAGCTGTTTTTT
NA many TRBJ1-5 TRBV3-1 CASSQDREAPQHF TGTGCCAGCAGCCAAGACAGGGAGGCGCCCCAGCATTTT
TRBD1 NA TRBJ1-4 TRBV9 CASSVGGGAEEKLFF TGTGCCAGCAGCGTAGGAGGGGGCGCGGAAGAAAAACTGTTTTTT
NA few TRBJ2-7 TRBV9 CASSRGVEQYF TGTGCCAGCAGCCGAGGCGTCGAGCAGTACTTC
TRBD1 few TRBJ2-7 TRBV6-2/TRBV6-3 CASEGQFAYEQYF TGTGCCAGCGAGGGACAGTTCGCCTACGAGCAGTACTTC
NA many TRBJ1-2 TRBV7-2 CASSVDRYGYTF TGTGCCAGCAGCGTAGACAGATATGGCTACACCTTC
TRBD2 many TRBJ2-1 TRBV20-1 CSARDTSGRARYNEQFF TGCAGTGCTAGAGATACTAGCGGGAGGGCCAGGTACAATGAGCAGTTCTTC
TRBD1 many TRBJ1-2 TRBV6-4 CASSISTGDYGYTF TGTGCCAGCAGCATATCGACAGGGGACTATGGCTACACCTTC
NA many TRBJ1-1 TRBV28 CASRRGAGGDTEAFF TGTGCCAGCAGGCGCGGGGCAGGTGGAGACACTGAAGCTTTCTTT
TRBD2 few TRBJ2-1 TRBV3-1 CASSRSHGKAGEQFF TGTGCCAGCAGCCGCTCGCATGGTAAAGCGGGGGAGCAGTTCTTC
TRBD1 few TRBJ2-1 TRBV5-4 CASNIDRGNEQFF TGTGCCAGCAACATAGACAGGGGCAATGAGCAGTTCTTC
NA NA TRBJ1-5 TRBV6-6 CASSSRTGSNQPQHF TGTGCCAGCAGTTCGAGGACTGGGAGCAATCAGCCCCAGCATTTT
TRBD2 many TRBJ2-5 TRBV30 CAWSVPGGETQYF TGTGCCTGGAGTGTACCGGGGGGTGAGACCCAGTACTTC
NA few TRBJ2-1 TRBV12-3/TRBV12-4 CASSLGGLGYNEQFF TGTGCCAGCAGTTTAGGAGGCTTGGGCTACAATGAGCAGTTCTTC
NA NA TRBJ2-2 TRBV29-1 CSVSKTGPTGELFF TGCAGCGTTTCCAAGACAGGACCCACCGGGGAGCTGTTTTTT
NA once TRBJ1-1 TRBV7-9 CVSSKDRPGRNEAFF TGTGTCAGCAGCAAAGACCGCCCTGGGCGGAATGAAGCTTTCTTT
NA many TRBJ2-3 TRBV9 CASTSFHGLSTDTQYF TGTGCCAGCACCTCCTTCCATGGGCTAAGCACAGATACGCAGTATTTT
TRBD2 many TRBJ2-5 TRBV7-3 CASSLTGLAGGGETQYF TGTGCCAGCAGCTTAACGGGGCTAGCGGGAGGTGGTGAGACCCAGTACTTC
TRBD1 NA TRBJ2-2 TRBV5-1 CASSLARDRGLSNTGELFF TGCGCCAGCAGCTTGGCAAGGGACAGGGGGTTGTCGAACACCGGGGAGCTGTTTTTT
TRBD2 few TRBJ2-2 TRBV12-3/TRBV12-4 CATAGLAGLTNTGELFF TGTGCCACCGCGGGACTAGCGGGGCTAACGAACACCGGGGAGCTGTTTTTT
TRBD2 many TRBJ2-5 TRBV11-3 CASSKTSGQETQYF TGTGCCAGCAGTAAGACTAGCGGCCAAGAGACCCAGTACTTC
TRBD2 many TRBJ2-3 TRBV7-9 CASSLLGTRNTDTQYF TGTGCCAGCAGCTTACTCGGGACTAGAAACACAGATACGCAGTATTTT
TRBD1 many TRBJ1-4 TRBV30 CAWSPGGPVEKLFF TGTGCCTGGAGTCCAGGGGGCCCGGTCGAAAAACTGTTTTTT
NA NA TRBJ1-2 TRBV21-1 CASSKDIDSNYGYTF TGTGCCAGCAGCAAAGACATCGACTCTAACTATGGCTACACCTTC
NA many TRBJ2-5 TRBV20-1 CSATADYGETQYF TGCAGTGCTACCGCGGACTACGGAGAGACCCAGTACTTC
NA NA TRBJ1-5 TRBV27 CASSLRRDNQPQHF TGTGCCAGCAGTTTAAGAAGGGACAATCAGCCCCAGCATTTT
TRBD1 many TRBJ1-6 TRBV20-1 CSARAGTGQNSPLHF TGCAGTGCTAGAGCCGGGACAGGGCAAAATTCACCCCTCCACTTT
NA many TRBJ1-3 TRBV7-9 CASSLAGTQISGNTIYF TGTGCCAGCAGCTTAGCCGGGACCCAGATCTCTGGAAACACCATATATTTT
NA NA TRBJ1-1 TRBV6-2/TRBV6-3 CASSYSIGRAEAFF TGTGCCAGCAGTTACTCAATTGGGCGTGCTGAAGCTTTCTTT
TRBD1 few TRBJ1-5 TRBV6-5 CASSYDGTGNQPQHF TGTGCCAGCAGTTACGACGGGACAGGAAATCAGCCCCAGCATTTT
NA few TRBJ2-1 TRBV7-9 CASSGPGVDEQFF TGTGCCAGCAGCGGGCCGGGAGTGGATGAGCAGTTCTTC
NA many TRBJ1-6 TRBV18 CASSPGQRSYNSPLHF TGTGCCAGCTCACCCGGACAACGCTCCTATAATTCACCCCTCCACTTT